Below, 10 T cell receptor beta chains from the same sample are listed, as sequenced in a study of blood T cell repertoires in COVID-19. Clones were sequenced by immunoSEQ multiplex PCR, and TCRdb holds only the in-frame ones, with some missing. The table lists about 94,000 clones, roughly 84% of them singletons. Sequenced: peripheral blood. The receptors derive from a woman aged 80 or over with acute or convalescent COVID-19.

Here the CDR3 reads CAWRTNRGVTEAFF. The CDR3, as DNA: TGTGCCTGGAGAACGAACAGGGGGGTCACTGAAGCTTTCTTT. V gene TRBV30 combines with J gene TRBJ1-1, with 8 bases lining up with TRBD1. CDR3 size: 14 residues. Germline values: CDR1 GTSNPN, CDR2 SVGIG (reference sequence). V lost 3 bases, J lost 4 bases, and 7 bases stayed unmatched.

This chain links TRBV3-1 (or the pseudogene TRBV3-2) with TRBJ2-7; D is unresolved. Trimming took off 1 base at V and 2 bases at J, with 3 bases between the two ends. This CDR3 is built from 12 residues. Germline CDR1 and CDR2: LGHDT and YNNKEL (reference sequence). The CDR3 coding sequence is TGTGCCAGCAGCCAAGCCGCCTACGAGCAGTACTTC. It specifies CASSQAAYEQYF.

The CDR3 sequence is CSVATGSGEQYF. DNA for the CDR3: TGCAGCGTGGCGACAGGGTCGGGGGAGCAGTACTTC. V gene TRBV29-1 combines with J gene TRBJ2-7, with TRBD1 matching 7 bases. Germline CDR1 SQVTM, CDR2 ANQGSEA. CDR3 length: 12 residues. V gave up 6 bases and J gave up 7 bases; unmatched junction bases: 9.

This clone has only one observation. This sequence joins TRBV10-3 and TRBJ2-2, with TRBD2 as a possible D gene (5 bases). V was cut by 11 bases and J by 0 bases, with 10 bases left in between. This CDR3 has 13 amino acids. The germline V gene encodes CDR1 ENHRY and CDR2 SYGVKD. The CDR3 loop is CASFSANTGELFF. CDR3 coding DNA: TGTGCCTCATTTAGCGCGAACACCGGGGAGCTGTTTTTT.

The chain employs TRBV20-1 and TRBJ1-1, with unresolved D. There are 11 residues in the CDR3. CDR1 and CDR2 from the germline V gene are DFQATT and SNEGSKA (reference sequence). V lost 5 bases, J lost 8 bases, and 12 bases lay in between. This chain's CDR3 is CSALGRAEAFF. CDR3 DNA sequence: TGCAGTGCTTTGGGGAGGGCCGAAGCTTTCTTT.

The chain combines TRBV20-1 with TRBJ2-2; 11 bases agree with TRBD1. Trimming cost V 3 bases and J 3 bases; bases outside gene matches: 6. Germline assignment: CDR1 DFQATT and CDR2 SNEGSKA (reference sequence). The CDR3 is 16 amino acids. CDR3 protein: CSASGRDRGYTGELFF. DNA for the CDR3: TGCAGTGCTAGTGGCCGGGACAGGGGGTACACCGGGGAGCTGTTTTTT.

The rearrangement uses TRBV6-1 and TRBJ1-2; D gene unclear. Germline V lookup: CDR1 MNHNS, CDR2 SASEGT. This CDR3 is 14 amino acids long. Trimming took off 3 bases at V and 4 bases at J, with 12 bases between the two ends. DNA for the CDR3: TGTGCCAGCAGTGATGGATGGGCAGTCTATGGCTACACCTTC. Its protein product is CASSDGWAVYGYTF.

The chain uses TRBV5-1 and TRBJ1-1, with D unresolved. The germline gives CDR1 SGHRS, CDR2 YFSETQ. The CDR3 totals 15 residues. The ends were cut back, 0 bases at V and 1 base at J, with 10 bases in the middle. DNA for the CDR3: TGCGCCAGCAGCTTGGAAGGAGGATCGAACACTGAAGCTTTCTTT. Translating gives CASSLEGGSNTEAFF.

The chain is built from TRBV5-8 and TRBJ1-2, with a weak D call TRBD1 (6 bases). The V end lost 1 base, the J end lost 4 bases, and 17 bases lay between the germline ends. The CDR3 is made up of 16 amino acids. CDR1 and CDR2 (germline): SGHTS, YDEGEE. In nucleotides, the CDR3 is TGTGCCAGCAGCTTGTTGTGGACGGGGGGCTCCTATGGCTACACCTTC. It translates to CASSLLWTGGSYGYTF.

The rearrangement uses TRBV7-6 and TRBJ1-1; maybe TRBD1 (5 bases). With 4 bases removed from V and 0 bases from J, the gap between germline ends came to 12 bases. Germline CDR1 reads SGHVS; CDR2 reads FNYEAQ. This CDR3 has 15 amino acids. CDR3 protein: CASSSLTEMNTEAFF. CDR3 DNA sequence: TGTGCCAGCAGCTCGCTGACAGAAATGAACACTGAAGCTTTCTTT.